The rows below give T cell receptor beta chains drawn from one sample of a study of regulatory T cells in long-lasting Graves disease. From the multiplex PCR reads, TCRdb called clonotypes with MiXCR, one entry per CDR3 protein. Counted here are about 400,000 distinct CDR3 sequences, about 16% occurring once; the ten biggest clones make up 20% to 25%. This sample comprised peripheral blood mononuclear cells (PBMCs), obtained at new diagnosis, from a patient treated with antithyroid drugs. The source of these receptors is a female donor with Graves disease. CDR3s include the opening cysteine and the closing phenylalanine or tryptophan.

v_call: TRBV12-3/TRBV12-4
cdr3_aa: CASSLDRFNSPLHF

v_call: TRBV27
cdr3_aa: CASRPGQGDQPQHF

v_call: TRBV12-3/TRBV12-4
cdr3_aa: CASSLFGTGSEAFF

v_call: TRBV11-2
cdr3_aa: CASSLERNGYTF

v_call: TRBV5-1
cdr3_aa: CASSLELYLNTEAFF

v_call: TRBV30
cdr3_aa: CAWSLAVGQGNQPQHF

v_call: TRBV12-3/TRBV12-4
cdr3_aa: CASNEQGSTEAFF

v_call: TRBV20-1
cdr3_aa: CSARARPGTYGYTF

v_call: TRBV27
cdr3_aa: CASSLMWLAGSSYNEQFF

v_call: TRBV2
cdr3_aa: CASSEGVANPWQFF

v_call: TRBV11-2
cdr3_aa: CASSLDPWGYEQYF

v_call: TRBV28
cdr3_aa: CASSSRGTSGRVEQFF

v_call: TRBV11-2
cdr3_aa: CASSLDPSTDTQYF

v_call: TRBV19
cdr3_aa: CASSEGLVPPTGELFF

v_call: TRBV6-5
cdr3_aa: CASSYSPPGQRYNEQFF

v_call: TRBV12-5
cdr3_aa: CASALRGRGPEAFF

v_call: TRBV7-9
cdr3_aa: CASSPGSGEETQYF

v_call: TRBV7-2
cdr3_aa: CASSQGIYPPKAPSYEQYF

v_call: TRBV30
cdr3_aa: CAWSLRDRVNEQFF

v_call: TRBV12-3/TRBV12-4
cdr3_aa: CASSGRDGRSYEQYF

v_call: TRBV13
cdr3_aa: CASSLGSLGSYGYTF

v_call: TRBV29-1
cdr3_aa: CSVGHNTYNEQFF

v_call: TRBV5-1
cdr3_aa: CASSRTTGTNYEQYF

v_call: TRBV12-3/TRBV12-4
cdr3_aa: CASSLPGQGDNEQFF

v_call: TRBV6-1
cdr3_aa: CASSSLTTGRNQPQHF

v_call: TRBV20-1
cdr3_aa: CSARDRNTMNTEAFF

v_call: TRBV6-7
cdr3_aa: CASSYSVARRPNQPQHF

v_call: TRBV30
cdr3_aa: CACAMSSGYTF

v_call: TRBV7-9
cdr3_aa: CASSPRTGEETQYF

v_call: TRBV29-1
cdr3_aa: CSVESPQGTNEKLFF

v_call: TRBV18
cdr3_aa: CASSPVPDMNTEAFF

v_call: TRBV2
cdr3_aa: CASSVSDSNYGYTF

v_call: TRBV29-1
cdr3_aa: CSVGDATPSNEQFF